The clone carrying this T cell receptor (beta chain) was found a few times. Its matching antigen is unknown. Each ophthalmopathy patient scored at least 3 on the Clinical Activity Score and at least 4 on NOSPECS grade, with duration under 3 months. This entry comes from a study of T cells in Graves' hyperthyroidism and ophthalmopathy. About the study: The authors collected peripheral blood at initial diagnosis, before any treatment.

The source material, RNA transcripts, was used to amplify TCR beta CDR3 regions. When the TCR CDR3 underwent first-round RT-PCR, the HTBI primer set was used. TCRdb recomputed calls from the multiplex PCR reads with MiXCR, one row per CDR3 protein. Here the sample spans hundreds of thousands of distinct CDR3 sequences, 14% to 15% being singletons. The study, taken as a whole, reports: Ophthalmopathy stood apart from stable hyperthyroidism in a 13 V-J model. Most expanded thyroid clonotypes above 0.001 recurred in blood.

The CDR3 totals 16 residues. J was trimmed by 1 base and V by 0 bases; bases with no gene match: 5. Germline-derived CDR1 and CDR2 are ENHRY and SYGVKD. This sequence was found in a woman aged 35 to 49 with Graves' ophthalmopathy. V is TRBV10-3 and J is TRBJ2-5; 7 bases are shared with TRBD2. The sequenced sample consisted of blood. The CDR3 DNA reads TGTGCCATCAGTGAGTCGAAGGGACTACCCCAAGAGACCCAGTACTTC. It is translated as CAISESKGLPQETQYF.